The clone carrying this T cell receptor beta chain was counted a few times. Time point noted: pre-sensitization, week 0. Treatment meaning: therapeutic diphenylcyclopropenone sensitization with weekly scalp DPC. The study enrolled 18 to 70-year-old alopecia patients suitable for DPC. Unseparated into fractions, whole blood served as the source from which total RNA was extracted. Per the study methods: There were a median of around 96,000 TCRs per sample, with a range from roughly 20,000 to 690,600. TCRdb recomputed calls from the RACE reads with MiXCR, one row per CDR3 protein. The V and J calls were determined by TCRdb, not by the authors. The sample shows roughly 380,000 distinct CDR3 sequences, about 5.1% of them seen only once. The data originate from a study of human T cells and chemical hapten exposure. Study as a whole: 2% DPC applied to a 2 cm by 2 cm arm area sensitized donors.

The source is a woman between 45 and 60 years old with alopecia areata. Some clones in this sample may be carry-over from other donors' samples. Material: whole blood, obtained in connection with sensitization to the hapten diphenylcyclopropenone (DPC).

The DNA for the CDR3 is TGTGCCTGCCCCCGGGGGACCCAAGAAAGCTATGGCTACACCTTC. Amino acids: CACPRGTQESYGYTF. This chain links TRBV30 with TRBJ1-2, with a possible D match to TRBD1 (5 bases). The germline V gene encodes CDR1 GTSNPN and CDR2 SVGIG (reference sequence). The CDR3 sequence is 15 residues long. The germline V and J ends were trimmed by 6 bases and 4 bases, with 21 bases remaining between them.